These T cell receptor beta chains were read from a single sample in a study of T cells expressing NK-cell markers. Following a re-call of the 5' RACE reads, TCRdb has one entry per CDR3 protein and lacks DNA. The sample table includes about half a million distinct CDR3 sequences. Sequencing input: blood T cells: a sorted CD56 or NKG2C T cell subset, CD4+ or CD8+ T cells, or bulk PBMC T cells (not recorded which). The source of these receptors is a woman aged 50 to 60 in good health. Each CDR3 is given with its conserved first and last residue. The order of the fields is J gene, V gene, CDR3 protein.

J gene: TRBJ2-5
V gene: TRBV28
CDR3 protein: CASSFVLDIQDWQETQYF

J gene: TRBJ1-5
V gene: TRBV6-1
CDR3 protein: CASDKERLSNQPQHF

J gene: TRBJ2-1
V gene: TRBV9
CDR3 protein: CASSVDGTSDEQFF

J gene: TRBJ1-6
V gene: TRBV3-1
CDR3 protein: CASRGVDNSPLHF

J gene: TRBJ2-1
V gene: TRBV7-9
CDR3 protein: CASSSLFPGLAGDPNEQFF

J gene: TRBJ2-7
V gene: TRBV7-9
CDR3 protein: CASSLSIIDEQYF

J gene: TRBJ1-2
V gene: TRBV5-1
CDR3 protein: CASSSGTGAKLVYGYTF

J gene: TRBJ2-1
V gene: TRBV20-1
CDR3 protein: CSARVSSGRVHNEQFF

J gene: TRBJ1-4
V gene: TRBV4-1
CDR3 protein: CASKYPGTSEKLFF

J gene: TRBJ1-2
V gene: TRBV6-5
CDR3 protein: CASSYSKKRDPGWSYGYTF

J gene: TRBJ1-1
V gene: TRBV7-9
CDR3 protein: CASSQPGVGGTEAFF

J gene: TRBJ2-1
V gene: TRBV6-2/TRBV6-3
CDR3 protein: CASKGLGISYNEQFF

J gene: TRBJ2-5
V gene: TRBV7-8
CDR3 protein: CASSLSWTWEETQYF

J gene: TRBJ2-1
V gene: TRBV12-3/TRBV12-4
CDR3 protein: CASRRDPGDEQFF

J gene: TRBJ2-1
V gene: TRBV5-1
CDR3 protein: CASSSLGTNSYNEQFF

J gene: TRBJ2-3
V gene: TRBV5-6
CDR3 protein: CASSLPGQGTPDTQYF

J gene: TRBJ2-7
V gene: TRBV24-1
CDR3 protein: CATSDFKRGSYEQYF

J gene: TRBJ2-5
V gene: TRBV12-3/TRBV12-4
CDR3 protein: CASSFRSGRAGETQYF

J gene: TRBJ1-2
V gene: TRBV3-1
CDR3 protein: CASSQPDRIGYGYTF

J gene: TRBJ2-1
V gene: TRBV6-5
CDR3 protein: CASSTLTGTSGAAYNEQFF

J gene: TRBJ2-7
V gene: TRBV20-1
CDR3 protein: CSARITAYEQYF

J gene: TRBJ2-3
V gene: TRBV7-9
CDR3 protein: CASSQLAGHTDTQYF

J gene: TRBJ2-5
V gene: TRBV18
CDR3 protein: CASSRNRVEETQYF

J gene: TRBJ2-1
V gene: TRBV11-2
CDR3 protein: CASSLRGQGRGNEQFF

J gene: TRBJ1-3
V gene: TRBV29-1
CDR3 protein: CSVSGTGSGNTIYF

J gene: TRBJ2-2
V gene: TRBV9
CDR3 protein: CASSVEPGSNTGELFF

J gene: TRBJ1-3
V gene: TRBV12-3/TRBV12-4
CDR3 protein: CASSLIRNTIYF

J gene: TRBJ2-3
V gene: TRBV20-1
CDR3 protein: CSASATSGISTDTQYF

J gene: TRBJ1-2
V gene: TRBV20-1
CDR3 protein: CSARVGAGLGYGYTF

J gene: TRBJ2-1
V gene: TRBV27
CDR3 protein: CASSSRTSGSTYNEQFF

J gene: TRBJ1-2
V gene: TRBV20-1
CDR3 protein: CSARVRAVGYTF

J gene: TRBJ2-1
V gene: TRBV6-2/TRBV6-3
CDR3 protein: CASSYPRTEPARAGEQFF

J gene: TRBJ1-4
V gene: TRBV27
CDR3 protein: CASSFLGTIDEKLFF

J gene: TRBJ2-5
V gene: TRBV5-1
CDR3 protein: CASKLAGGPGQETQYF

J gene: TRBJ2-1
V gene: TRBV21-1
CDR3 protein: CASSKEPKLEDNEQFF

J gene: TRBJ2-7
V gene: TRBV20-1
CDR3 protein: CSGLDRRGRLSYEQYF

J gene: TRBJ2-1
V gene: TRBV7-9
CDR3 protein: CASRNLAGGVHEQFF

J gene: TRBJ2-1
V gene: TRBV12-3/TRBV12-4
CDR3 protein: CASSVRTGYNEQFF

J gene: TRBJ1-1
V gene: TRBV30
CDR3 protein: CAWMPGNTEAFF

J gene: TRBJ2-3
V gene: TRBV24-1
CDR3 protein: CATSDRDAKGYTQYF

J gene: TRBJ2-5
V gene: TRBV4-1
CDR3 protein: CASSQETPPRETQYF

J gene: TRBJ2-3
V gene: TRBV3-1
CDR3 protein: CASSQDRWGTQYF

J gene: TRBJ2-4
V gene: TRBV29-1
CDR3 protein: CSVAVQMNAIQYF

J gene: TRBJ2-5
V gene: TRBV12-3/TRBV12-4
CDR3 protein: CASKTGLVAETQYF

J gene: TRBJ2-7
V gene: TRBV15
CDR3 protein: CATSRDQGFYEQYF

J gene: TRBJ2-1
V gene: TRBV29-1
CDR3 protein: CSVGDRVNNEQFF

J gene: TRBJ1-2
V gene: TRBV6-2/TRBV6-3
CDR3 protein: CASSYRGKANYGYTF

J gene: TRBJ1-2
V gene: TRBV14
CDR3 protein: CASSQERRIGYTF

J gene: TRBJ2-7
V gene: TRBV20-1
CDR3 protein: CSASEDRRDAYEQYF

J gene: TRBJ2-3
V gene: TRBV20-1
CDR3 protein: CSARDPSGRASGGSTDTQYF

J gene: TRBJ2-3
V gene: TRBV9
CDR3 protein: CASSVGLAGGDGTDTQYF

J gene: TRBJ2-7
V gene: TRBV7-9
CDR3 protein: CASSSGPRHLRGGEQYF

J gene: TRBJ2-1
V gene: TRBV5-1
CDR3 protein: CASSLGPGQISYNEQFF